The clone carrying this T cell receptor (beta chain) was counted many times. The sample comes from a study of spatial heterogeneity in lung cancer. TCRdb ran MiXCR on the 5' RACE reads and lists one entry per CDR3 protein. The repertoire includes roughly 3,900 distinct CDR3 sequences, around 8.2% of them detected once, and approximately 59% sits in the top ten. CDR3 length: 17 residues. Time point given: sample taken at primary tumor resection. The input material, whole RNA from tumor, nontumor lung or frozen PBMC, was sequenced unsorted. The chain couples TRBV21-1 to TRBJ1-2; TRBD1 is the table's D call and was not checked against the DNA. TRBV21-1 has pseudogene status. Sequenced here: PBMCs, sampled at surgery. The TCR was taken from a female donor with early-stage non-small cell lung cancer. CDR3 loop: CASSLIPTDRGPNGYTF. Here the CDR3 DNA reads TGTGCCAGCAGCTTAATCCCAACGGACAGGGGCCCCAATGGCTACACCTTC.